Included here is one T cell receptor beta chain sequence, with context. The antigen is undetermined. The data were obtained in a study of T cell responses to AZD1222 COVID-19 vaccine. About the study: Combined were second doses at about 4 or about 12 weeks.

Findings of the study overall: Clonal diversity may have been underestimated in mostly white British donors. Repertoires were obtained only post-peak T cell response. At baseline, just 5 or 6 AZD1222 recipients tested seropositive.

The repertoire was sequenced with immunoSEQ multiplex PCR; TCRdb's copy has only in-frame clones and lacks some. Here the sample spans 100,000 or so clones, approximately 90% being singletons. Germline V CDR1 and CDR2: SGHDN, FVKESK. CDR3 length equals 15 residues. V was shortened by 1 base and J by 0 bases, with 7 bases between the two germline ends. The V and J genes are TRBV14 and TRBJ2-1, with D unclear. The TCR was taken from an adult in good health. Sequencing used peripheral blood, obtained on day 0 of AZD1222 vaccination. CDR3 region: CASSQGALSYNEQFF. For the CDR3, the DNA is TGTGCCAGCAGCCAAGGAGCTCTCTCCTACAATGAGCAGTTCTTC.